This T cell receptor (beta chain) came from a study of OX40 agonist ivuxolimab in advanced cancers. In the study overall: Patients were treated with ivuxolimab, an agonistic anti-OX40 (CD134) antibody.

This CDR3 is 15 amino acids long. V was cut by 5 bases and J by 4 bases, with 17 bases left in between. Germline CDR1 is PRHDT and CDR2 is FYEKMQ (reference sequence). For this clone: Its antigen remains unidentified.

TCRdb's copy holds only in-frame clones and misses some; the assay was immunoSEQ multiplex PCR. Of tens of thousands of clones in the sample, around 84% were seen once. Findings of the study overall: CD4+ and CD8+ blood T cells expanded clonally by week 6 at 0.1 to 3.0 mg/kg.

The sample was CD4+ or CD8+ T cells sorted from blood, taken in a trial of the OX40 agonist ivuxolimab. The V gene is TRBV13, the J gene TRBJ1-1; possibly TRBD1 for D (6 bases). This clonotype originated in an adult with an advanced solid tumor such as melanoma, head and neck, liver or kidney cancer. The CDR3 DNA reads TGTGCCAGCAGCCATTACGGGGGGCGGGCCACTGAAGCTTTCTTT. Translating it yields CASSHYGGRATEAFF.